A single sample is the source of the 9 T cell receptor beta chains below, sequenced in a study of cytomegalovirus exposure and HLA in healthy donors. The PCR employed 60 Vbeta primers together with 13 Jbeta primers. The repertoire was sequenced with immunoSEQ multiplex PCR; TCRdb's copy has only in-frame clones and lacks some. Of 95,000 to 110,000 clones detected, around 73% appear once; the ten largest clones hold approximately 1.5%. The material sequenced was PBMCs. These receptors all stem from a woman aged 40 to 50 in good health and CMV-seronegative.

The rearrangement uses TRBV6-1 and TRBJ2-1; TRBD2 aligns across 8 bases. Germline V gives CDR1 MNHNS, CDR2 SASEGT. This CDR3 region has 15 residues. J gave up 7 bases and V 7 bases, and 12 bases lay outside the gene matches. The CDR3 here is CASTRASGSINEQFF. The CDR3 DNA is TGTGCCAGCACCCGGGCCAGCGGGAGTATAAATGAGCAGTTCTTC.

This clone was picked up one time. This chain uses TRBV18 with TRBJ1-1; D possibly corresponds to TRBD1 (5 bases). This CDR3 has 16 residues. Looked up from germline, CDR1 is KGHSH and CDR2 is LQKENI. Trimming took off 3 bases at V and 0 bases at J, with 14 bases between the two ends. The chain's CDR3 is CASSPAQAAMNTEAFF. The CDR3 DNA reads TGTGCCAGCTCACCGGCACAGGCTGCCATGAACACTGAAGCTTTCTTT.

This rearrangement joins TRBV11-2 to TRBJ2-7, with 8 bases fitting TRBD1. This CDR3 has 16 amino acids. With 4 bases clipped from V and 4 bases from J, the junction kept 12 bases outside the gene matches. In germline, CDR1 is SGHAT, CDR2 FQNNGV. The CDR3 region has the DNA TGTGCCAGCAGCTCACCCCGAACAGGGGGTAAGTACGAGCAGTACTTC. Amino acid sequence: CASSSPRTGGKYEQYF.

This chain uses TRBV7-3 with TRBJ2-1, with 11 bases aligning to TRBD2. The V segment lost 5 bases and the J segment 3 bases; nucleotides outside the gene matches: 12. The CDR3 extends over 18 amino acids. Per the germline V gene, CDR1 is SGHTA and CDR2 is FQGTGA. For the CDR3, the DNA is TGTGCCAGCAGCCAAAGAGGTAGCGGGAGGGTAAGCTACAATGAGCAGTTCTTC. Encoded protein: CASSQRGSGRVSYNEQFF.

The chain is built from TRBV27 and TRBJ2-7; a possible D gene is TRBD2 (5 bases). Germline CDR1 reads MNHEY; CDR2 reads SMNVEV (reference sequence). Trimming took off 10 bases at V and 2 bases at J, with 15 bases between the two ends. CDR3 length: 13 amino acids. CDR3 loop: CATSLGEAYEQYF. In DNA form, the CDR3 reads TGTGCCACCAGCCTGGGAGAAGCCTACGAGCAGTACTTC.

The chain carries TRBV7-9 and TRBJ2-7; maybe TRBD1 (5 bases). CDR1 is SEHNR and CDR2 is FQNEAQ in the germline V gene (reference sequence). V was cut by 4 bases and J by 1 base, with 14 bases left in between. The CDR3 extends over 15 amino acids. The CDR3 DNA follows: TGTGCCAGCAGCTCGGCACAACAGGAATCCTACGAGCAGTACTTC. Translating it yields CASSSAQQESYEQYF.

The CDR3 protein is CASIRNRGGTGELFF. The CDR3 nucleotides are TGTGCCAGCATTCGTAACAGGGGAGGCACCGGGGAGCTGTTTTTT. The rearrangement uses TRBV6-5 and TRBJ2-2, with a tentative D call TRBD1 (7 bases). The CDR3 has 15 amino acids. The germline V gene has CDR1 MNHEY and CDR2 SVGAGI. V shed 7 bases and J shed 4 bases, with 16 bases lying between them.

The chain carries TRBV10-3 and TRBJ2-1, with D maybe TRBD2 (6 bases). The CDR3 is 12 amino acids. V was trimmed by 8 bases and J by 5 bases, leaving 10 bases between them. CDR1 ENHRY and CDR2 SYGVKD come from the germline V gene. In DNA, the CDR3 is TGTGCCATCGGGAGGACGAACAATGAGCAGTTCTTC. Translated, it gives CAIGRTNNEQFF.

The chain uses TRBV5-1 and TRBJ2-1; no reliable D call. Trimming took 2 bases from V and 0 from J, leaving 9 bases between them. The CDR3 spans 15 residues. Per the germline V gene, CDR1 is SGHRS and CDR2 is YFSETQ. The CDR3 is CASSFPLSSYNEQFF. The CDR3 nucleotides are TGCGCCAGCAGCTTCCCCCTAAGCTCCTACAATGAGCAGTTCTTC.